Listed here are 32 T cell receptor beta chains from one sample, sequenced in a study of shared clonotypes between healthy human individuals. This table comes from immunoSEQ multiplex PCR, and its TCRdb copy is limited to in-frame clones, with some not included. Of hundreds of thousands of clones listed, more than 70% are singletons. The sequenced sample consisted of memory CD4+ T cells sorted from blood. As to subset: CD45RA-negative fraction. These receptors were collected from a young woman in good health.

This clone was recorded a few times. This chain's CDR3 is CASSLRLGDGQQPQHF. CDR3 in DNA: TGTGCCAGCTCCCTAAGACTAGGAGATGGACAACAGCCCCAGCATTTT. The chain is built from TRBV18 and TRBJ1-5; D perhaps matches TRBD1 (5 bases). Germline-derived CDR1 and CDR2 are KGHSH and LQKENI. The CDR3 is 16 amino acids. Trimming removed 6 bases at V and 7 bases at J, with 22 bases between.

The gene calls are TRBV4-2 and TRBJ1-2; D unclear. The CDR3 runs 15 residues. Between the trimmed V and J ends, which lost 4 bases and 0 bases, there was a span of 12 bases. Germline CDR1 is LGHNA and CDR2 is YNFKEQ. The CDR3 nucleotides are TGTGCCAGCAGCCCAGAACCCAACTCTAACTATGGCTACACCTTC. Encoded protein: CASSPEPNSNYGYTF.

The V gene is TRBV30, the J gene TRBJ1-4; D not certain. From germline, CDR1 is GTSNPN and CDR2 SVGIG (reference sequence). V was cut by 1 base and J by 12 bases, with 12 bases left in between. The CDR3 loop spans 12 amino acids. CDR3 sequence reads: CAWSGGFGELFF. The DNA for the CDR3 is TGTGCCTGGAGTGGAGGGTTCGGGGAACTGTTTTTT.

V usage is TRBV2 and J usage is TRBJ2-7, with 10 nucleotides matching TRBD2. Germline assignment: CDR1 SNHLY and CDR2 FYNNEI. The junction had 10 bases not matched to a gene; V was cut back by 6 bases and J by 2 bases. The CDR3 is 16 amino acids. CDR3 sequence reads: CASRATWTSGTYEQYF. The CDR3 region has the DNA TGTGCCAGCAGGGCCACCTGGACTAGCGGAACCTACGAGCAGTACTTC.

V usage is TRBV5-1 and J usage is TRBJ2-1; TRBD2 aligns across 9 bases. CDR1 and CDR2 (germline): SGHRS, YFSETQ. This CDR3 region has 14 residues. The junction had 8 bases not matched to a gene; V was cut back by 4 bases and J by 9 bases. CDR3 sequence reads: CASSTIAGEVEQFF. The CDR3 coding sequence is TGCGCCAGCAGCACAATAGCGGGGGAGGTTGAGCAGTTCTTC.

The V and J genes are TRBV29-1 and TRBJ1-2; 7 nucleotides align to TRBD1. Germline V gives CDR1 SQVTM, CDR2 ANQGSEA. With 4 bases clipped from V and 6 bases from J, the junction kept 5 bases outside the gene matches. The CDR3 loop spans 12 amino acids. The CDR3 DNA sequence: TGCAGCGTTGGGGACAGCCCTGATGGCTACACCTTC. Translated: CSVGDSPDGYTF.

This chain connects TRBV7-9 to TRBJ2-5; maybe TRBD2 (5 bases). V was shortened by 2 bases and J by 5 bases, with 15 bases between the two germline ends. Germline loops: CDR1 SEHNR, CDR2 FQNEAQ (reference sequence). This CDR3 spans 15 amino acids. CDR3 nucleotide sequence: TGTGCCAGCAGCTTACGGCTACCACGAGGGGAGACCCAGTACTTC. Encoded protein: CASSLRLPRGETQYF. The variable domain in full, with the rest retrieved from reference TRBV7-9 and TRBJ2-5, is DTGVSQNPRHKITKRGQNVTFRCDPISEHNRLYWYRQTLGQGPEFLTYFQNEAQLEKSRLLSDRFSAERPKGSFSTLEIQRTEQGDSAMYLCASSLRLPRGETQYFGPGTRLLVL.

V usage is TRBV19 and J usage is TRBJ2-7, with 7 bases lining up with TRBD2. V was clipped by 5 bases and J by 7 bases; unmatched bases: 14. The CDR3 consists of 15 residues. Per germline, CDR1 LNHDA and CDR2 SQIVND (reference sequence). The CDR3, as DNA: TGTGCCAGTAGTTCCACGGGCGGGAGATTAGGTGAGCAGTACTTC. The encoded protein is CASSSTGGRLGEQYF.

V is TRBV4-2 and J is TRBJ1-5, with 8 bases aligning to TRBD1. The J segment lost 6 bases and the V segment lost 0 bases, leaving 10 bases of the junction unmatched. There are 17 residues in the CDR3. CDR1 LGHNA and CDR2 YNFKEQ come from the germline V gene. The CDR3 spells CASSQDTAAGGRQPQHF. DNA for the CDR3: TGTGCCAGCAGCCAAGATACGGCGGCAGGGGGCCGTCAGCCCCAGCATTTT.

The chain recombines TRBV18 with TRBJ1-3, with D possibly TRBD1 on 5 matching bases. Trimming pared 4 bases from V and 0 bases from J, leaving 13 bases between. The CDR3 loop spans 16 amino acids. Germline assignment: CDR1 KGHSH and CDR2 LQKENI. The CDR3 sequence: CASSLSQGHSGNTIYF. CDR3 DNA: TGTGCCAGCTCACTATCTCAGGGCCACTCTGGAAACACCATATATTTT.

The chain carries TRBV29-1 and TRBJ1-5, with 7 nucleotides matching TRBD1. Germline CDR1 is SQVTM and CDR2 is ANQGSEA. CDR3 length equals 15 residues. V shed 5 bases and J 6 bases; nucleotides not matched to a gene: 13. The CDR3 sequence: CSVLGGRGFGQPQHF. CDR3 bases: TGCAGCGTTTTAGGGGGCAGGGGCTTTGGTCAGCCCCAGCATTTT.

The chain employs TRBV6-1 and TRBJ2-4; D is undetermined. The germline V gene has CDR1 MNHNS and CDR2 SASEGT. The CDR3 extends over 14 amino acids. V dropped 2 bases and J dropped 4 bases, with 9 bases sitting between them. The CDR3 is CASSEMADKNIQYF. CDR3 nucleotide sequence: TGTGCCAGCAGTGAAATGGCTGATAAAAACATTCAGTACTTC.

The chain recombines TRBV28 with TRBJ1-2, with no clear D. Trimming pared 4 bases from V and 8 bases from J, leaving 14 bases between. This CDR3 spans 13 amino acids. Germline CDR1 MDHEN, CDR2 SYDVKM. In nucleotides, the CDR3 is TGTGCCAGCAGTTCCTCATGGGCTGACGGCTACACCTTC. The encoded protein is CASSSSWADGYTF.

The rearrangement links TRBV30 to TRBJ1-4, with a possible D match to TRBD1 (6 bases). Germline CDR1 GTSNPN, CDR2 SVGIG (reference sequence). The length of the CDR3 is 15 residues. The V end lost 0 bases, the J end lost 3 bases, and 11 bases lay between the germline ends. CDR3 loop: CAWSVMGAANEKLFF. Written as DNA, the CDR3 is TGTGCCTGGAGTGTAATGGGGGCGGCTAATGAAAAACTGTTTTTT.

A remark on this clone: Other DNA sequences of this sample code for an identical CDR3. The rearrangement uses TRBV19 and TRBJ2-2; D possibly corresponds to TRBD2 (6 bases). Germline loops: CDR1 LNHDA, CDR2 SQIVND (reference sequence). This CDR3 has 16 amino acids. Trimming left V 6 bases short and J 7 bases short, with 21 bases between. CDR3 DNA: TGTGCCAGTAGGAAACAAGGGACGGGGGAAAACGGGGAGCTGTTTTTT. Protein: CASRKQGTGENGELFF.

CDR3 sequence reads: CASSQRQLNLQYF. The CDR3 DNA follows: TGTGCCAGCAGTCAGCGGCAGCTAAATTTGCAGTACTTC. The rearrangement joins TRBV27 to TRBJ2-7, with a possible D match to TRBD2 (5 bases). CDR3 size: 13 residues. V was pared by 5 bases and J by 9 bases, with 17 bases between. The germline V gene encodes CDR1 MNHEY and CDR2 SMNVEV (reference sequence).

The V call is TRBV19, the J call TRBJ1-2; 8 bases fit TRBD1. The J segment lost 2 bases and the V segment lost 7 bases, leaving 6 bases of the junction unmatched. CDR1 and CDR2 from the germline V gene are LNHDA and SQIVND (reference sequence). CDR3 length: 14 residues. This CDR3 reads CASTAGQENYGYTF. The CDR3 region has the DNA TGTGCCAGTACCGCGGGACAGGAGAACTATGGCTACACCTTC.

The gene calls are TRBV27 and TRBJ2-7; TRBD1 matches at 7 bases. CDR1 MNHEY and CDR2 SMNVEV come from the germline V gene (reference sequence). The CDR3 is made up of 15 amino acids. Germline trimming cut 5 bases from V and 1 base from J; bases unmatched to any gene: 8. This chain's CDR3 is CASSPLNRGSYEQYF. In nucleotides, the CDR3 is TGTGCCAGCAGTCCCCTCAACAGGGGTTCCTACGAGCAGTACTTC.

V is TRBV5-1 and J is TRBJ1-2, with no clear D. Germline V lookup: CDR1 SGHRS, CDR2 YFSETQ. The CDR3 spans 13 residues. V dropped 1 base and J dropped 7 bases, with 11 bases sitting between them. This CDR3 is CASSLSAGGGYTF. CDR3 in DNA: TGCGCCAGCAGCTTGTCAGCAGGAGGTGGCTACACCTTC.

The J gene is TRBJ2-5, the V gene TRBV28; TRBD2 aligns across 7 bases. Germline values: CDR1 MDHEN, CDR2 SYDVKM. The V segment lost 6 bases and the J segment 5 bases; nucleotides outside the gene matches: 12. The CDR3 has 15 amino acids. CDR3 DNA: TGTGCCAGCAGCCGGGCTACCGGGACTATGGAGACCCAGTACTTC. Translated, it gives CASSRATGTMETQYF. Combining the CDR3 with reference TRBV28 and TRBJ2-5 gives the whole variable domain DVKVTQSSRYLVKRTGEKVFLECVQDMDHENMFWYRQDPGLGLRLIYFSYDVKMKEKGDIPEGYSVSREKKERFSLILESASTNQTSMYLCASSRATGTMETQYFGPGTRLLVL.

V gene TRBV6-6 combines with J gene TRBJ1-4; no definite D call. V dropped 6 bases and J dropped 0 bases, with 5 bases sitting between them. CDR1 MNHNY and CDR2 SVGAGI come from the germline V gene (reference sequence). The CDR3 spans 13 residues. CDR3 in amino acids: CASRESTNEKLFF. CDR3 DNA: TGTGCCAGCAGGGAATCAACTAATGAAAAACTGTTTTTT.

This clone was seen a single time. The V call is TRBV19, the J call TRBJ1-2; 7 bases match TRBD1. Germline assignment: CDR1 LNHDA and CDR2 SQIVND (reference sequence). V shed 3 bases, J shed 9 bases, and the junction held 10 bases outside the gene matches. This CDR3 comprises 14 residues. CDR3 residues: CASSIPQGSMRYTF. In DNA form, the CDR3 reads TGTGCCAGTAGTATCCCACAGGGGTCTATGCGCTACACCTTC.

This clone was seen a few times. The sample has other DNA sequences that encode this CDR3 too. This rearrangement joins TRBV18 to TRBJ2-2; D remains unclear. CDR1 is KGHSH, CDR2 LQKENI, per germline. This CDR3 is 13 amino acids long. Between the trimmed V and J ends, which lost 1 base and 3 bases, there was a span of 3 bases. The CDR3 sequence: CASSPRDTGELFF. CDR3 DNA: TGTGCCAGCTCACCACGGGACACCGGGGAGCTGTTTTTT.

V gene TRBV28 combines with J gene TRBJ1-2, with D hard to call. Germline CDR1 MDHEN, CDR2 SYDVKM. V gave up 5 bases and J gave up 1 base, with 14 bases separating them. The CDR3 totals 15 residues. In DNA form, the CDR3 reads TGTGCCAGCAGTAACACCGGCGACGGTAACTATGGCTACACCTTC. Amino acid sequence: CASSNTGDGNYGYTF.

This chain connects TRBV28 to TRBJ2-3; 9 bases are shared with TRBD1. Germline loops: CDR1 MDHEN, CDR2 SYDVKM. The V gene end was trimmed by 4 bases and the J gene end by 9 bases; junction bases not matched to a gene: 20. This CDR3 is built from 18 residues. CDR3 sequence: CASSSDTVLDRGSATQYF. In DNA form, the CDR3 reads TGTGCCAGCAGTTCAGACACTGTATTGGACAGGGGTTCCGCGACGCAGTATTTT.

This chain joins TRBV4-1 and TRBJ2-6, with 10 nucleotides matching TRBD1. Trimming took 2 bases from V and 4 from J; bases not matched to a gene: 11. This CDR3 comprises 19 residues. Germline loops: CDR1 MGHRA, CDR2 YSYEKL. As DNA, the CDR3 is TGCGCCAGCAGCCAAAGAACCGGGACAGGGGAGGCGGGGGCCAACGTCCTGACTTTC. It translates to CASSQRTGTGEAGANVLTF.

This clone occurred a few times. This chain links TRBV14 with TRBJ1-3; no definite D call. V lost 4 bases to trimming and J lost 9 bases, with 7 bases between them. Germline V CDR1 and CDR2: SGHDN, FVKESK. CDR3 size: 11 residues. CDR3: CASSRVGTIYF. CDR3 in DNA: TGTGCCAGCAGCCGGGTGGGCACCATATATTTT.

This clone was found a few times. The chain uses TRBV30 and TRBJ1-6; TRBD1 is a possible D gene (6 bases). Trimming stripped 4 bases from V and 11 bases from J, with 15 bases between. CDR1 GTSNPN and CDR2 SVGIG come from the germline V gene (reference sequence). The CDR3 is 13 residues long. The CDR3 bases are TGTGCCTGGAATCGGGGGGCTAGGACACCCCTCCACTTT. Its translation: CAWNRGARTPLHF.

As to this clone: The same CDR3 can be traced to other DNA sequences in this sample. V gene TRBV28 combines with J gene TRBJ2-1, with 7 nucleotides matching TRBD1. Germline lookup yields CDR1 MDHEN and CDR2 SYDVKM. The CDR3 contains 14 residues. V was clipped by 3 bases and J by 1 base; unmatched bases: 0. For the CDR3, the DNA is TGTGCCAGCAGTTTGACAGGGTCCTACAATGAGCAGTTCTTC. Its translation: CASSLTGSYNEQFF.

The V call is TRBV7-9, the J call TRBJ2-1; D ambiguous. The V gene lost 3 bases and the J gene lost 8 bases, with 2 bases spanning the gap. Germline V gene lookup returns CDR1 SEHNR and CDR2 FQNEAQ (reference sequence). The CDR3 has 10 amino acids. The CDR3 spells CASSFHEQFF. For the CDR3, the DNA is TGTGCCAGCAGCTTCCATGAGCAGTTCTTC.

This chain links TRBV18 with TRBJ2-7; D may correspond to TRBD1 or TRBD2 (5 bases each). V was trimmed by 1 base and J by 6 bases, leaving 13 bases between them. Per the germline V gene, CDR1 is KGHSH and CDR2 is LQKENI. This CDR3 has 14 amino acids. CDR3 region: CASSPQGPEGEQYF. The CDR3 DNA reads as TGTGCCAGCTCACCACAGGGACCCGAGGGCGAGCAGTACTTC.

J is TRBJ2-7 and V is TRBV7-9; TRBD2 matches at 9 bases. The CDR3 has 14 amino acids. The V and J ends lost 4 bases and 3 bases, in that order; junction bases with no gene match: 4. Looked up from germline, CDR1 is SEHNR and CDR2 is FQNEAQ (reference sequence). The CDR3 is CASSSISGSYEQYF. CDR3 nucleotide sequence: TGTGCCAGCAGCTCCATTAGCGGGAGCTACGAGCAGTACTTC.